This passage covers 22 T cell receptor beta chains from one sample sequenced in a study of CD8+ T cells in alopecia areata. CD4+ cells belonging to roughly 5 patients, who were in the biomarker study, were further sorted into CD25+CD127- cells. Extracted from the samples, RNA was reverse transcribed into cDNA to serve as the sequencing template. The data were produced by immunoSEQ multiplex PCR, yet TCRdb's version contains in-frame clones alone and is incomplete. Of about 8,000 clones in the sample, less than 85% were seen once. Material for sequencing was CD4+ Tregs sorted from blood. These receptors were taken from a human donor with alopecia areata.

J is TRBJ1-4 and V is TRBV7-6, with 7 bases matching TRBD1. Germline lookup yields CDR1 SGHVS and CDR2 FNYEAQ. V dropped 5 bases and J dropped 4; count of bases not matched to a gene: 7. The CDR3 contains 15 residues. CDR3: CASSRRQGFNEKLFF. In DNA form, the CDR3 reads TGTGCCAGCAGCCGCAGACAGGGTTTTAATGAAAAACTGTTTTTT. The full variable domain, completed using reference TRBV7-6 and TRBJ1-4, is GAGVSQSPRYKVTKRGQDVALRCDPISGHVSLYWYRQALGQGPEFLTYFNYEAQQDKSGLPNDRFSAERPEGSISTLTIQRTEQRDSAMYRCASSRRQGFNEKLFFGSGTQLSVL.

The chain couples TRBV7-2 to TRBJ2-7; TRBD1 matches 12 bases. This CDR3 has 19 amino acids. Germline CDR1 reads SGHTA; CDR2 reads FQGNSA. V trimming: 2 bases; J trimming: 0 bases; junction bases outside the gene matches: 11. The CDR3 coding sequence is TGTGCCAGCAGCTTATTCGGGACAGGGGGCTTCCGGAGCTCCTACGAGCAGTACTTC. This codes for CASSLFGTGGFRSSYEQYF.

CDR3 amino acids: CASSKVGAWQPQHF. CDR3 DNA sequence: TGTGCCAGTAGTAAGGTGGGGGCTTGGCAGCCCCAGCATTTT. The chain joins TRBV19 to TRBJ1-5, with a weak D call TRBD1 (6 bases). The V and J ends lost 4 bases and 7 bases respectively, with 14 bases between them. The length of the CDR3 is 14 residues. CDR1 and CDR2 (germline): LNHDA, SQIVND (reference sequence).

This chain uses TRBV5-1 with TRBJ1-3; D gene ambiguous. CDR1 and CDR2 from the germline V gene are SGHRS and YFSETQ. V was clipped by 5 bases and J by 3 bases, with 12 bases between them. The CDR3 is 14 residues long. The chain's CDR3 is CASSHGELGNTIYF. The DNA of the CDR3 is TGCGCCAGCAGTCACGGGGAGCTTGGAAACACCATATATTTT.

The chain carries TRBV21-1 and TRBJ1-2. TRBV21-1 is tagged as a pseudogene. The CDR3 totals 15 residues. CDR3 in DNA: TGTGCCAGCAGCAAAGGCGTCGGGACGGAACATGGCTACACCTTC. Translated: CASSKGVGTEHGYTF.

A single count supports this clone. This chain links TRBV2 with TRBJ1-4; maybe TRBD1 (5 bases). This CDR3 region has 15 residues. The germline gives CDR1 SNHLY, CDR2 FYNNEI. V was trimmed by 6 bases and J by 4 bases, leaving 15 bases between them. CDR3 bases: TGTGCCAGCAGGCTACCGGGACGGGGTAATGAAAAACTGTTTTTT. Protein product: CASRLPGRGNEKLFF. The whole variable domain, remainder taken from reference TRBV2 and TRBJ1-4, is EPEVTQTPSHQVTQMGQEVILRCVPISNHLYFYWYRQILGQKVEFLVSFYNNEISEKSEIFDDQFSVERPDGSNFTLKIRSTKLEDSAMYFCASRLPGRGNEKLFFGSGTQLSVL.

This clone was observed a few times. The chain combines TRBV5-1 with TRBJ2-2; D is ambiguous. The germline gives CDR1 SGHRS, CDR2 YFSETQ. Trimming removed 1 base at V and 8 bases at J, with 9 bases between. The CDR3 runs to 13 residues. The CDR3 here is CASSLYEEGELFF. CDR3 in DNA: TGCGCCAGCAGCTTGTACGAGGAGGGGGAGCTGTTTTTT.

The chain couples TRBV27 to TRBJ2-5; 9 bases map to TRBD1. The assigned J gene may be wrong: the sequence end matches TRBJ2-7 better. Germline-derived CDR1 and CDR2 are MNHEY and SMNVEV (reference sequence). This CDR3 spans 13 amino acids. CDR3 residues: CASSRDRVHEQYF. The CDR3 DNA reads TGTGCCAGCAGCAGGGACAGGGTCCACGAGCAGTACTTC.

This clone is a singleton in its sample. V and J are TRBV4-2 and TRBJ2-6; D possibly matches TRBD1 or TRBD2 (5 bases each). This CDR3 has 18 amino acids. The V end was cut by 2 bases, the J end by 0 bases, with 14 bases between. Germline V lookup: CDR1 LGHNA, CDR2 YNFKEQ. The CDR3, as DNA: TGTGCCAGCAGCCAACCGGGACCGACAAGCTCTGGGGCCAACGTCCTGACTTTC. It codes for CASSQPGPTSSGANVLTF.

This clone was picked up a small number of times. The genes are TRBV5-1 and TRBJ2-3; the match to TRBD2 covers 8 bases. Germline V lookup: CDR1 SGHRS, CDR2 YFSETQ. The CDR3 loop spans 15 amino acids. The V gene end was trimmed by 7 bases and the J gene end by 6 bases; junction bases not matched to a gene: 13. CDR3 amino acids: CASSHPGASGDTQYF. DNA for the CDR3: TGCGCCAGCTCCCACCCTGGGGCTAGCGGGGATACGCAGTATTTT.

V usage is TRBV27 and J usage is TRBJ2-7, with D tentatively TRBD1 (6 bases). V gave up 0 bases and J gave up 2 bases, with 11 bases separating them. The CDR3 is 15 amino acids. Germline V gives CDR1 MNHEY, CDR2 SMNVEV (reference sequence). CDR3 bases: TGTGCCAGCAGTTTATCGCCAGGGACAACCTACGAGCAGTACTTC. Translated, it gives CASSLSPGTTYEQYF.

The rearrangement links TRBV28 to TRBJ2-7, with 9 positions matching TRBD1. The germline V gene encodes CDR1 MDHEN and CDR2 SYDVKM. V was pared by 6 bases and J by 4 bases, with 13 bases of the junction left unmatched. The CDR3 spans 16 residues. The CDR3 bases are TGTGCCAGCAGCATAGGGGGGACAGGGACTCCGTACGAGCAGTACTTC. It is translated as CASSIGGTGTPYEQYF.

The chain combines TRBV29-1 with TRBJ1-2; 8 nucleotides line up with TRBD1. This CDR3 has 13 amino acids. The germline V gene has CDR1 SQVTM and CDR2 ANQGSEA. The J segment lost 5 bases and the V segment lost 6 bases, leaving 8 bases of the junction unmatched. This CDR3 is CSVRTGTPYGYTF. In DNA, the CDR3 is TGCAGCGTAAGGACAGGGACACCATATGGCTACACCTTC.

The genes are TRBV29-1 and TRBJ2-1; D gene unclear. Looked up from germline, CDR1 is SQVTM and CDR2 is ANQGSEA. V lost 4 bases to trimming and J lost 1 base, with 5 bases between them. The CDR3 has 12 amino acids. The CDR3 reads CSVVESYNEQFF. The CDR3 region has the DNA TGCAGCGTTGTAGAATCCTACAATGAGCAGTTCTTC.

V gene TRBV5-1 combines with J gene TRBJ2-7, with a possible D match to TRBD1 (7 bases). The germline V gene has CDR1 SGHRS and CDR2 YFSETQ. This CDR3 spans 15 amino acids. Trimming shortened V by 3 bases and J by 7 bases, and 20 bases separated the two germline ends. CDR3 residues: CASSSRLGGFGEQYF. CDR3 nucleotide sequence: TGCGCCAGCAGCTCACGACTAGGGGGCTTCGGGGAGCAGTACTTC.

This chain uses TRBV5-1 with TRBJ1-2, with TRBD1 identical over 7 bases. The CDR3 is 17 residues long. The germline gives CDR1 SGHRS, CDR2 YFSETQ. After removal of 3 bases from V and 2 bases from J, the junction contained 13 bases not matched to a gene. The CDR3 region has the DNA TGCGCCAGCAGCTCCAGAATTACAACACAGGGGAACTATGGCTACACCTTC. Amino acids: CASSSRITTQGNYGYTF.

In this sample, this clone turned up a few times. The chain links TRBV6-5 to TRBJ2-5, with D tentatively TRBD2 (7 bases). CDR1 and CDR2 (germline): MNHEY, SVGAGI. The CDR3 sequence is 14 residues long. V lost 5 bases and J 4 bases, leaving 14 bases between the germline ends. The CDR3 DNA follows: TGTGCCAGCAGTGAAGGGAGGGGGGGAGAGACCCAGTACTTC. This gives the protein CASSEGRGGETQYF.

This clone counts as large. This chain uses TRBV28 with TRBJ1-6; TRBD1 matches 9 bases. Germline CDR1 is MDHEN and CDR2 is SYDVKM. The ends lost 8 bases at V and 10 bases at J; junction bases unmatched: 12. The CDR3 extends over 15 amino acids. Written as DNA, the CDR3 is TGTGCCAGCCGCTTCCGGGACAGGGTAAAATCACCCCTCCACTTT. It codes for CASRFRDRVKSPLHF.

This clone was observed a handful of times. In DNA form, the CDR3 reads TGCGCCAGCAGTCCCGACCGTTATGAGCAGTTCTTC. Translation: CASSPDRYEQFF. The rearrangement links TRBV10-1 to TRBJ2-1; D remains unclear. Between the trimmed V and J ends, which lost 5 bases and 8 bases, there was a span of 10 bases. This CDR3 comprises 12 residues. Per the germline V gene, CDR1 is WNHNN and CDR2 is SYGVQD (reference sequence).

The CDR3 sequence: CASSPLLQGGQPQHF. The CDR3 DNA reads TGTGCCAGCAGCCCCCTACTTCAGGGCGGGCAGCCCCAGCATTTT. V gene TRBV7-8 combines with J gene TRBJ1-5; D perhaps matches TRBD1 (5 bases). V was shortened by 5 bases and J by 7 bases, with 18 bases between the two germline ends. CDR1 and CDR2 (germline): SGHVS, FQNEAQ. There are 15 residues in the CDR3.

The gene calls are TRBV5-1 and TRBJ2-7; 11 bases are a match to TRBD2. The CDR3 contains 17 residues. Germline V gene sequence: CDR1 SGHRS, CDR2 YFSETQ. V lost 3 bases and J lost 4; bases outside the gene matches: 12. The CDR3 bases are TGCGCCAGCAGCTACGGGACTAGCGGACGTTCCGGGTACGAGCAGTACTTC. This translates into CASSYGTSGRSGYEQYF. The full variable domain, rest sourced from reference TRBV5-1 and TRBJ2-7, is KAGVTQTPRYLIKTRGQQVTLSCSPISGHRSVSWYQQTPGQGLQFLFEYFSETQRNKGNFPGRFSGRQFSNSRSEMNVSTLELGDSALYLCASSYGTSGRSGYEQYFGPGTRLTVT.

The gene calls are TRBV7-2 and TRBJ2-7; no definite D call. CDR3 length: 11 amino acids. The V and J ends lost 3 bases and 6 bases respectively, with 6 bases between them. The germline V gene has CDR1 SGHTA and CDR2 FQGNSA. The CDR3 DNA is TGTGCCAGCAGCTTCGGGCCCGAGCAGTACTTC. Protein sequence: CASSFGPEQYF.